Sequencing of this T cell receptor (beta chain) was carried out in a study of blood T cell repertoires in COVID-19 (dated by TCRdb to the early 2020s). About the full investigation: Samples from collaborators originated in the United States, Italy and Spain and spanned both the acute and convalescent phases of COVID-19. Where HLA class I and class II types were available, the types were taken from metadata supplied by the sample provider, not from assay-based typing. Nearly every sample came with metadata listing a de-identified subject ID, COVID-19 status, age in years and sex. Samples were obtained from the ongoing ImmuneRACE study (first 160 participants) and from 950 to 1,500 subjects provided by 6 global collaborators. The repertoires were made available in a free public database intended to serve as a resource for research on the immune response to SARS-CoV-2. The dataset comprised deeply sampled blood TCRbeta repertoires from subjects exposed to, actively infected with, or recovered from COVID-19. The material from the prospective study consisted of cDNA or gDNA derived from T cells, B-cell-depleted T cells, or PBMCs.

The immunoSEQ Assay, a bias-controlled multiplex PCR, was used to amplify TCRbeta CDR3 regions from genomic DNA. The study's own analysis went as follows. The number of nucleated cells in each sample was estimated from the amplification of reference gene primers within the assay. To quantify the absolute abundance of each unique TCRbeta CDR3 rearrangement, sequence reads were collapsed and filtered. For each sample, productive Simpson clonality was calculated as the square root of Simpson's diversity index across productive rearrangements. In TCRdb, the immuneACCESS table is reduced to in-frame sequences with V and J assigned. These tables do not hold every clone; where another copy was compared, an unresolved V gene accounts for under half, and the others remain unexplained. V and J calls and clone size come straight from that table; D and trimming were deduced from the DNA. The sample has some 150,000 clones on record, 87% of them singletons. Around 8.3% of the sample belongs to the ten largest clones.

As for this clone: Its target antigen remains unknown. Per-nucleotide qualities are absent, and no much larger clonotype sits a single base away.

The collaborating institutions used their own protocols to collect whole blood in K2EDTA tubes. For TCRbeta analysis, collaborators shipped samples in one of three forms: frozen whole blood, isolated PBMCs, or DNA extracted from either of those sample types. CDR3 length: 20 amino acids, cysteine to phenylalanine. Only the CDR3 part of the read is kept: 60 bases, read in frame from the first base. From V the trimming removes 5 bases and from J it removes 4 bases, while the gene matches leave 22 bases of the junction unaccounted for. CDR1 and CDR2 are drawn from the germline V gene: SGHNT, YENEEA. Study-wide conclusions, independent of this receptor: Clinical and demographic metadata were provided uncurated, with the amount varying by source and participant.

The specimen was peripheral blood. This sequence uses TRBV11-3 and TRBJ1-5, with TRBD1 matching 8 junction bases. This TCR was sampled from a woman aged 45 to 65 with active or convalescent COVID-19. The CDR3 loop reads CASSPRWTGPLGPGNQPQHF. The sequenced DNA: TGTGCCAGCAGCCCCCGATGGACAGGGCCCCTAGGTCCAGGTAATCAGCCCCAGCATTTT.